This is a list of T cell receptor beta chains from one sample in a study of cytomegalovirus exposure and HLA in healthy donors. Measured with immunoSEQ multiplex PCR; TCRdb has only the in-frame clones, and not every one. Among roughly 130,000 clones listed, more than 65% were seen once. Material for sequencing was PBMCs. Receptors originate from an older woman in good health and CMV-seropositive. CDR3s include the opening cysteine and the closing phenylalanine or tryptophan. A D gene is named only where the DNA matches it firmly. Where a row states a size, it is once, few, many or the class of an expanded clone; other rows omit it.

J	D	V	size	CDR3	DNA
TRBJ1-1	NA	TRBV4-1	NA	CASSQLRNTEAFF	TGCGCCAGCAGCCAACTCCGGAACACTGAAGCTTTCTTT
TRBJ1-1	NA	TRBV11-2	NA	CASSNRVDTEAFF	TGTGCCAGCAGCAACAGGGTGGATACTGAAGCTTTCTTT
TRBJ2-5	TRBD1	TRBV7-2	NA	CASSLTGGETQYF	TGTGCCAGCAGCCTAACAGGGGGAGAGACCCAGTACTTC
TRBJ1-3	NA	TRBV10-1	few	CASSESRGNTIYF	TGCGCCAGCAGTGAGTCGCGTGGAAACACCATATATTTT
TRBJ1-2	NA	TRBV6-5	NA	CASSQSRVTVYGYTF	TGTGCCAGCAGTCAATCACGGGTCACGGTGTATGGCTACACCTTC
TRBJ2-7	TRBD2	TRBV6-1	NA	CASRAGGGYEQYF	TGTGCCAGCAGAGCCGGGGGGGGCTACGAGCAGTACTTC
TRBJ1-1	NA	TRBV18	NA	CASSPAAPSGIRAGAFF	TGTGCCAGCTCACCGGCAGCCCCCTCAGGTATCCGCGCAGGAGCTTTCTTT
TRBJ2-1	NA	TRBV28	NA	CATRTSSYNEQFF	TGTGCCACCCGTACGAGCTCCTACAATGAGCAGTTCTTC
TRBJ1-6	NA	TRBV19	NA	CASRNREDSPLHF	TGTGCCAGTAGAAACCGGGAGGATTCACCCCTCCACTTT
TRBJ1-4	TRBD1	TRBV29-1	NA	CSASRTGIEKLFF	TGCAGCGCCAGTAGGACAGGGATTGAAAAACTGTTTTTT
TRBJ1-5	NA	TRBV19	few	CASNLLGQGIDQPQHF	TGTGCCAGTAACCTCTTAGGGCAGGGGATCGATCAGCCCCAGCATTTT
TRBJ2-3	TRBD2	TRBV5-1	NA	CASSSGRGGTDTQYF	TGCGCCAGCAGCAGCGGGAGGGGAGGCACAGATACGCAGTATTTT
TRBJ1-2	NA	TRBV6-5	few	CASSRREAQYGYTF	TGTGCCAGCAGTAGGCGGGAGGCTCAATATGGCTACACCTTC
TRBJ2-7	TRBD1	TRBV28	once	CASSSGQVWYF	TGTGCCAGCAGTTCGGGACAGGTTTGGTACTTC
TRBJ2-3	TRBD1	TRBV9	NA	CASSPRPDRGTDTQYF	TGTGCCAGCAGCCCCCGCCCGGACAGGGGCACAGATACGCAGTATTTT
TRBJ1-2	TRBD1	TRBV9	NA	CASSVGTGEGYTF	TGTGCCAGCAGCGTAGGGACAGGGGAGGGCTACACCTTC
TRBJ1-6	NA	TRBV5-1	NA	CASSPEAGSGRDNSPLHF	TGCGCCAGCAGTCCAGAGGCCGGATCCGGGAGGGATAATTCACCCCTCCACTTT
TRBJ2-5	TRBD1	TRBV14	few	CASSFRTGRETQYF	TGTGCCAGCAGCTTCAGGACAGGGCGAGAGACCCAGTACTTC
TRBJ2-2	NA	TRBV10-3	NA	CAISEPQRRSTGELFF	TGTGCCATCAGTGAGCCCCAACGGAGAAGTACCGGGGAGCTGTTTTTT
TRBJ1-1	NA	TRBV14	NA	CASSRETVYTEAFF	TGTGCCAGCAGCCGAGAGACAGTTTACACTGAAGCTTTCTTT
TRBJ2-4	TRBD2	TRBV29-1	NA	CSVERLAGAKNIQYF	TGCAGCGTTGAAAGGCTAGCGGGGGCCAAAAACATTCAGTACTTC
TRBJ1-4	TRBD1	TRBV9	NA	CASNDRGTTNEKLFF	TGTGCCAGCAATGACAGGGGGACAACTAATGAAAAACTGTTTTTT
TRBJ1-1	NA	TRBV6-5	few	CASLRGNTEAFF	TGTGCCAGCCTCCGGGGGAACACTGAAGCTTTCTTT
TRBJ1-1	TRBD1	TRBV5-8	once	CASSLGGTGVGAFF	TGTGCCAGCAGCTTGGGAGGGACAGGGGTTGGAGCTTTCTTT
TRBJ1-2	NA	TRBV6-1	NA	CAGSSQTANYGYTF	TGTGCCGGATCCTCACAGACAGCGAACTATGGCTACACCTTC
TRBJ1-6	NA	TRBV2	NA	CASSDVDRNNSPLHF	TGTGCCAGCAGTGATGTGGACAGAAATAATTCACCCCTCCACTTT
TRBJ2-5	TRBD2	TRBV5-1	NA	CASSGRGTSGGRETQYF	TGCGCCAGCAGCGGACGCGGGACTAGCGGGGGGAGGGAGACCCAGTACTTC
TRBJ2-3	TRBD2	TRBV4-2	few	CASSQGNSGGADTQYF	TGTGCCAGCAGCCAAGGTAATAGCGGGGGAGCAGATACGCAGTATTTT
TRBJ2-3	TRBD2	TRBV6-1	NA	CASSVRGGTDTQYF	TGTGCCAGCAGTGTCCGGGGGGGGACAGATACGCAGTATTTT
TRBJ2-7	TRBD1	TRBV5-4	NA	CASSLAFGTGGHEQYF	TGTGCCAGCAGCTTGGCGTTCGGGACAGGGGGTCACGAGCAGTACTTC
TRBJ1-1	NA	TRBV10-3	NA	CAISEGSGAGTEAFF	TGTGCCATCAGTGAGGGGTCAGGGGCTGGCACTGAAGCTTTCTTT
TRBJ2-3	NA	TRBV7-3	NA	CASSYSGPTDTQYF	TGTGCCAGCAGCTATAGCGGACCCACAGATACGCAGTATTTT
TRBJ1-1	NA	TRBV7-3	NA	CASSLTGTNTEAFF	TGTGCCAGCAGCTTAACTGGGACAAACACTGAAGCTTTCTTT
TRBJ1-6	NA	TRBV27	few	CASSLPGDNSPLHF	TGTGCCAGCAGTTTGCCAGGGGATAATTCACCCCTCCACTTT
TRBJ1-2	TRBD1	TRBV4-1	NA	CASSQQGAHGYTF	TGCGCCAGCAGCCAACAGGGGGCGCATGGCTACACCTTC
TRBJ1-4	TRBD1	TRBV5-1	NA	CASSLADRGARGLEKLFF	TGCGCCAGCAGCTTGGCGGACAGGGGCGCCAGGGGCCTAGAAAAACTGTTTTTT
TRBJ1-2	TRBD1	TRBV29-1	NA	CSLRTGENYGYTF	TGCAGCCTCCGGACAGGGGAGAACTATGGCTACACCTTC
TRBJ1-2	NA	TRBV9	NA	CASSVDTSNYGYTF	TGTGCCAGCAGCGTAGACACCTCTAACTATGGCTACACCTTC
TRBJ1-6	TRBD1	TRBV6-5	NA	CASSIQGAASPLHF	TGTGCCAGCAGTATCCAGGGGGCGGCTTCACCCCTCCACTTT
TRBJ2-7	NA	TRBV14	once	CASSQPGQHLYEQYF	TGTGCCAGCAGCCAACCCGGACAGCACCTCTACGAGCAGTACTTC
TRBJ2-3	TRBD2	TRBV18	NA	CASSSRLAGEGTDTQYF	TGTGCCAGCTCATCTCGACTAGCGGGGGAAGGGACAGATACGCAGTATTTT
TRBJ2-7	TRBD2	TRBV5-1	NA	CASTGGGALSYEQYF	TGCGCCAGCACCGGGGGGGGCGCGCTCTCCTACGAGCAGTACTTC
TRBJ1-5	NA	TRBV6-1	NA	CASSARQLASNQPQHF	TGTGCCAGCAGTGCCCGACAGTTGGCAAGCAATCAGCCCCAGCATTTT
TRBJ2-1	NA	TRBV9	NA	CASRPGTGDEQFF	TGTGCCAGCAGACCCGGGACGGGGGATGAGCAGTTCTTC
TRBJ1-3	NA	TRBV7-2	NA	CASSLPGTSSGNTIYF	TGTGCCAGCAGCTTACCGGGTACCAGCTCTGGAAACACCATATATTTT
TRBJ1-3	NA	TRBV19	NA	CASSAGGGNTIYF	TGTGCCAGTAGCGCGGGAGGTGGAAACACCATATATTTT
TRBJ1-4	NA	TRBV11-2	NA	CASSLDPGTYGVLGKLFF	TGTGCCAGCAGCTTAGACCCCGGGACATACGGCGTCCTTGGAAAACTGTTTTTT
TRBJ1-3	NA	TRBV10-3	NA	CAISGGQGGNTIYF	TGTGCCATCAGTGGTGGGCAGGGCGGAAACACCATATATTTT
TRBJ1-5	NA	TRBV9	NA	CASSVGTGEGNQPQHF	TGTGCCAGCAGCGTGGGGACGGGGGAGGGCAATCAGCCCCAGCATTTT
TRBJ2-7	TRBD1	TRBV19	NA	CASSSGTGGQRSSYEQYF	TGTGCCAGTAGTAGCGGGACAGGGGGCCAAAGGAGCTCCTACGAGCAGTACTTC